These 25 T cell receptor beta chains originate from one sample sequenced in a study of T cells in Graves' hyperthyroidism and ophthalmopathy. Researchers took RNA transcripts and amplified the TCR beta CDR3 regions from them. With the HTBI primer set, the TCR CDR3 went through a first round of RT-PCR. TCRdb processed the multiplex PCR reads anew with MiXCR; each CDR3 protein has one entry. In the table there are 690,000 or so distinct CDR3 sequences, roughly 20% of which are singletons. The sample was blood. The receptors shown here come from a woman aged 45-59 years with Graves' hyperthyroidism that later progressed to Graves' ophthalmopathy.

The sample holds many counts of this clonotype. The chain uses TRBV3-1 and TRBJ2-3; D perhaps matches TRBD1 (5 bases). Germline values: CDR1 LGHDT, CDR2 YNNKEL (reference sequence). CDR3 length: 14 amino acids. V was clipped by 7 bases and J by 1 base, with 12 bases between them. The CDR3 loop reads CASNQGVGTDTQYF. Here the CDR3 DNA reads TGTGCCAGCAACCAGGGCGTAGGCACAGATACGCAGTATTTT.

This clonotype has ten or more counts. The V call is TRBV20-1, the J call TRBJ1-2; D unresolved. CDR1 is DFQATT, CDR2 SNEGSKA, per germline (reference sequence). CDR3 length equals 16 residues. Trimming removed 3 bases at V and 1 base at J, with 18 bases between. The chain's CDR3 is CSASFIPGENNYGYTF. CDR3 in DNA: TGCAGTGCTAGCTTTATTCCGGGAGAGAATAACTATGGCTACACCTTC.

This rearrangement joins TRBV6-2 or TRBV6-3 to TRBJ1-2, with D uncertain. V dropped 4 bases and J dropped 8 bases, with 8 bases sitting between them. The CDR3 runs to 11 residues. CDR1 and CDR2 from the germline V gene are MNHEY and SVGEGT. CDR3 sequence: CASSSWFGYTF. The CDR3 DNA reads TGTGCCAGCAGTTCTTGGTTCGGCTACACCTTC.

This sequence joins TRBV6-1 and TRBJ1-5; 10 nucleotides match TRBD1. CDR3 length: 16 residues. Per germline, CDR1 MNHNS and CDR2 SASEGT. J lost 7 bases, V lost 5 bases, and 11 bases had no gene match. The CDR3 sequence is CASSPSGQGVGQPQHF. The CDR3 bases are TGTGCCAGCAGTCCTAGCGGACAGGGGGTCGGACAGCCCCAGCATTTT.

V is TRBV5-6 and J is TRBJ2-1; TRBD2 is a possible D gene (5 bases). This CDR3 region has 15 residues. Trimming removed 4 bases from V and 5 bases from J, with 16 bases in between. The germline CDR1 and CDR2 sequences are SGHDT and YYEEEE. The CDR3, as DNA: TGTGCCAGCAGCCCGGACCCGGGAAGGGACAATGAGCAGTTCTTC. This codes for CASSPDPGRDNEQFF. The variable domain in full, completed from reference TRBV5-6 and TRBJ2-1, reads DAGVTQSPTHLIKTRGQQVTLRCSPKSGHDTVSWYQQALGQGPQFIFQYYEEEERQRGNFPDRFSGHQFPNYSSELNVNALLLGDSALYLCASSPDPGRDNEQFFGPGTRLTVL.

A few counts support this clonotype. V usage is TRBV10-3 and J usage is TRBJ2-5; maybe TRBD2 (6 bases). Trimming shortened V by 11 bases and J by 3 bases, and 22 bases separated the two germline ends. Looked up from germline, CDR1 is ENHRY and CDR2 is SYGVKD. The CDR3 totals 15 residues. The CDR3 sequence is CAGRRGFGGEETQYF. The DNA of the CDR3 is TGTGCCGGCAGACGGGGGTTTGGAGGGGAAGAGACCCAGTACTTC.

A note on this clonotype: One end of the junction fails to match germline, which may point to a read error. The rearrangement links TRBV6-1 to TRBJ1-4; no clear D gene. Germline lookup yields CDR1 MNHNS and CDR2 SASEGT. The length of the CDR3 is 14 residues. Written as DNA, the CDR3 is TGTACCAGCAGTGAACAACAGCTTGGAGAAAAACTGTTTTTT. This codes for CTSSEQQLGEKLFF.

This clonotype appeared many times. The chain combines TRBV2 with TRBJ2-3, with a possible D match to TRBD1 (6 bases). V was shortened by 5 bases and J by 2 bases, with 23 bases between the two germline ends. In germline, CDR1 is SNHLY, CDR2 FYNNEI. This CDR3 has 18 amino acids. The CDR3 DNA reads TGTGCCAGCAGTTCAACCCCCCCAGGGGAACTAAACACAGATACGCAGTATTTT. Amino acid sequence: CASSSTPPGELNTDTQYF.

This clonotype was counted only a few times. This sequence joins TRBV20-1 and TRBJ1-2, with D perhaps TRBD1 (5 bases). Trimming cost V 1 base and J 7 bases, with 19 bases left between them. In germline, CDR1 is DFQATT, CDR2 SNEGSKA (reference sequence). The CDR3 is 15 residues long. CDR3 sequence reads: CSARAQVWGMAGYTF. The DNA of the CDR3 is TGCAGTGCTAGAGCGCAGGTCTGGGGGATGGCTGGCTACACCTTC.

The rearrangement uses TRBV27 and TRBJ1-1; tentative D call: TRBD1 (6 bases). The V end was cut by 7 bases, the J end by 6 bases, with 18 bases between. There are 14 residues in the CDR3. CDR1 and CDR2 from the germline V gene are MNHEY and SMNVEV (reference sequence). The CDR3 nucleotides read TGTGCCAGCATTTCTAGGGGGTGGGACCCTGAAGCTTTCTTT. Translation: CASISRGWDPEAFF.

CDR3 sequence (DNA): TGTGCCAGCAGTTTCCCAACCACCACCAACTCAGGGGGCCCCTCTGGGGCCAACGTCCTGACTTTC. It specifies CASSFPTTTNSGGPSGANVLTF. The chain joins TRBV12-3 or TRBV12-4 to TRBJ2-6, with 8 bases that match TRBD1. This CDR3 has 22 amino acids. Germline trimming cut 3 bases from V and 0 bases from J; bases unmatched to any gene: 19.

In this sample, this clonotype turned up many times. The rearrangement uses TRBV7-8 and TRBJ1-6; the D is unclear. The V gene's germline CDR1 is SGHVS and CDR2 FQNEAQ. This CDR3 contains 14 residues. The V end lost 6 bases, the J end lost 0 bases, and 6 bases lay between the germline ends. The CDR3 protein is CASRHDSYNSPLHF. The CDR3 DNA is TGTGCCAGCAGACACGACTCCTATAATTCACCCCTCCACTTT.

The CDR3 sequence: CASSFDGVKTQYF. The CDR3 DNA follows: TGTGCCAGCAGTTTCGACGGCGTGAAGACCCAGTACTTC. J is TRBJ2-5 and V is TRBV12-3 or TRBV12-4; D call uncertain. The CDR3 contains 13 residues. Trimming shortened V by 3 bases and J by 6 bases, and 11 bases separated the two germline ends.

This clonotype occurred a few times. The rearrangement links TRBV5-1 to TRBJ2-2; no firm D call. This CDR3 region has 14 residues. Deletions cut 5 bases from V and 3 bases from J, with 11 bases between. Germline CDR1 SGHRS, CDR2 YFSETQ. This CDR3 reads CASRSPGDTGELFF. CDR3 bases: TGCGCCAGCAGGTCGCCAGGCGACACCGGGGAGCTGTTTTTT.

This clonotype has just a few counts. The chain is built from TRBV27 and TRBJ2-5; 13 nucleotides line up with TRBD2. J lost 7 bases, V lost 3 bases, and 14 bases had no gene match. This CDR3 contains 18 residues. CDR1 MNHEY and CDR2 SMNVEV come from the germline V gene (reference sequence). The CDR3 nucleotides read TGTGCCAGCAGTTTTAACCCGGGACTAGCGGGGTCCCGTGGGACCCAGTACTTC. It yields the protein CASSFNPGLAGSRGTQYF.

The sample holds a few counts of this clonotype. The rearrangement links TRBV19 to TRBJ1-5; TRBD1 agrees at 8 bases. Germline CDR1 LNHDA, CDR2 SQIVND (reference sequence). V shed 0 bases, J shed 2 bases, and the junction held 6 bases outside the gene matches. The CDR3 has 17 amino acids. The CDR3 DNA is TGTGCCAGTAGTATAGAGGTAGGGGGACAGGGCAATCAGCCCCAGCATTTT. Its translation is CASSIEVGGQGNQPQHF. Supplemented by reference TRBV19 and TRBJ1-5, the full variable domain reads DGGITQSPKYLFRKEGQNVTLSCEQNLNHDAMYWYRQDPGQGLRLIYYSQIVNDFQKGDIAEGYSVSREKKESFPLTVTSAQKNPTAFYLCASSIEVGGQGNQPQHFGDGTRLSIL.

The rearrangement links TRBV6-1 to TRBJ2-1; D uncertain. The CDR3 totals 14 residues. V was shortened by 8 bases and J by 0 bases, with 11 bases between the two germline ends. The germline V gene has CDR1 MNHNS and CDR2 SASEGT. This CDR3 is CASESSLSYNEQFF. CDR3 coding DNA: TGTGCCAGCGAATCTAGTCTCTCCTACAATGAGCAGTTCTTC.

This clonotype came up many times. This sequence joins TRBV5-1 and TRBJ2-7; possibly TRBD2 for D (5 bases). CDR1 and CDR2 from the germline V gene are SGHRS and YFSETQ. The germline V and J ends were trimmed by 1 base and 2 bases, with 10 bases remaining between them. The CDR3 has 14 amino acids. This CDR3 is CASSLSGKPYEQYF. The CDR3 nucleotides are TGCGCCAGCAGCTTGAGCGGAAAACCCTACGAGCAGTACTTC.

This clonotype was seen many times. The chain links TRBV12-3 or TRBV12-4 to TRBJ1-5; no definite D call. Between the trimmed V and J ends, which lost 4 bases and 3 bases, there was a span of 10 bases. This CDR3 spans 14 amino acids. CDR3 sequence: CASSSSRLNQPQHF. Here the CDR3 DNA reads TGTGCCAGCAGTTCATCGAGGCTCAATCAGCCCCAGCATTTT.

This clonotype was seen a few times. The rearrangement uses TRBV20-1 and TRBJ1-2; D remains unclear. Trimming took 4 bases from V and 0 from J, leaving 9 bases between them. Germline V gene sequence: CDR1 DFQATT, CDR2 SNEGSKA (reference sequence). The CDR3 loop spans 13 amino acids. CDR3 nucleotides: TGCAGTGCTAAACAGATAACTAACTATGGCTACACCTTC. This sequence encodes CSAKQITNYGYTF.

About this clonotype: It may be a read error: a sequence one base away is much more abundant. V is TRBV11-2 and J is TRBJ1-5, with 9 nucleotides matching TRBD1. From germline, CDR1 is SGHAT and CDR2 FQNNGV. The CDR3 is 14 amino acids. This CDR3 reads CTSSPTGGDQPQHF. The CDR3 bases are TGTACCAGCAGCCCTACAGGGGGCGATCAGCCCCAGCATTTT.

V is TRBV7-9 and J is TRBJ1-1; D unclear. Trimming removed 4 bases at V and 1 base at J, with 10 bases between. CDR1 and CDR2 from the germline V gene are SEHNR and FQNEAQ (reference sequence). The CDR3 contains 14 residues. CDR3 in DNA: TGTGCCAGCAGCTCCGTGGACGCGAACACTGAAGCTTTCTTT. Residues: CASSSVDANTEAFF.

The V and J genes are TRBV12-3 or TRBV12-4 and TRBJ2-7; D is perhaps TRBD2 (6 bases). Trimming cost V 4 bases and J 7 bases, with 23 bases left between them. The CDR3 totals 16 residues. CDR3 amino acids: CASSYSGLTSPEEQYF. CDR3 bases: TGTGCCAGCAGTTACTCGGGACTCACCTCTCCCGAAGAGCAGTACTTC.

The CDR3 sequence is CASSRGEGSNQPQHF. The CDR3, as DNA: TGTGCCAGCAGTCGCGGGGAAGGAAGTAATCAGCCCCAGCATTTT. The J gene is TRBJ1-5, the V gene TRBV27; D remains unclear. The CDR3 consists of 15 residues. The germline V and J ends were trimmed by 5 bases and 4 bases, with 15 bases remaining between them. Germline values: CDR1 MNHEY, CDR2 SMNVEV (reference sequence).

The chain uses TRBV7-2 and TRBJ2-4; tentatively, D is TRBD2 (5 bases). The V end lost 2 bases, the J end lost 2 bases, and 22 bases lay between the germline ends. The CDR3 length is 19 residues. Germline CDR1 and CDR2: SGHTA and FQGNSA. The CDR3 DNA reads as TGTGCCAGCAGCTTATTCGTACGGACGGAGGTTCTAACCAAAAACATTCAGTACTTC. It is translated as CASSLFVRTEVLTKNIQYF.